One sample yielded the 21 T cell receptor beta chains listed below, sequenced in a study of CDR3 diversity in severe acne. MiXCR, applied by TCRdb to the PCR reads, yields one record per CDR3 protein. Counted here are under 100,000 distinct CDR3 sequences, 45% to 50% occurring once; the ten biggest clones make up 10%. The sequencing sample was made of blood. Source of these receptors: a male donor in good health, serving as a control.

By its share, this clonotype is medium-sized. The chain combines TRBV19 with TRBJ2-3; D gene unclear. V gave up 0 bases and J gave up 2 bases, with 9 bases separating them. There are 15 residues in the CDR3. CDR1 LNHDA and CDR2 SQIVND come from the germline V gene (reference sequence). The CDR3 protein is CASSIEGSLTDTQYF. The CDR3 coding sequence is TGTGCCAGTAGTATAGAAGGGTCCCTCACAGATACGCAGTATTTT.

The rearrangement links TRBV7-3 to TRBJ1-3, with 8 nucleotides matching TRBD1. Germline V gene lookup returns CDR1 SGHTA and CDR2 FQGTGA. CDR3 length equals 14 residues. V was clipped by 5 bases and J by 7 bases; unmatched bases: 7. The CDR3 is CASSPGQGSNTIYF. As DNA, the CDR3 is TGTGCCAGCAGCCCTGGACAGGGTTCGAACACCATATATTTT.

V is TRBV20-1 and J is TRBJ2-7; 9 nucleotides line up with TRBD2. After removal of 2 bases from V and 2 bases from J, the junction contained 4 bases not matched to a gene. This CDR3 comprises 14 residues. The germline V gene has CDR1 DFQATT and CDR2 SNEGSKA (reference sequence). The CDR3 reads CSARRGRAPYEQYF. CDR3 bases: TGCAGTGCTAGACGCGGGAGGGCGCCCTACGAGCAGTACTTC.

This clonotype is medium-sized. CDR3 in amino acids: CASSEGTGGADTQYF. The CDR3 DNA sequence: TGTGCCAGCAGTGAAGGGACAGGGGGCGCAGATACGCAGTATTTT. The chain recombines TRBV6-1 with TRBJ2-3; 11 bases agree with TRBD1. CDR1 MNHNS and CDR2 SASEGT come from the germline V gene. The ends lost 1 base at V and 4 bases at J; junction bases unmatched: 1. This CDR3 contains 15 residues.

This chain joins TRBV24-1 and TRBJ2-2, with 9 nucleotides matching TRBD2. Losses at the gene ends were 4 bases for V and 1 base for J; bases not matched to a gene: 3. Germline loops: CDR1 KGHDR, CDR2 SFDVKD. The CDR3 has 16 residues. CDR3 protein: CATSDLAGRNTGELFF. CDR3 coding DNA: TGTGCCACCAGTGACCTAGCGGGAAGGAACACCGGGGAGCTGTTTTTT.

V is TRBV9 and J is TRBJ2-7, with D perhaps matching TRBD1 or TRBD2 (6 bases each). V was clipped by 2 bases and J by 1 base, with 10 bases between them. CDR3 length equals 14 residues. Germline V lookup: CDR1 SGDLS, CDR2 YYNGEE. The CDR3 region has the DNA TGTGCCAGCAGCGTGGAGGGGACATCCTACGAGCAGTACTTC. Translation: CASSVEGTSYEQYF.

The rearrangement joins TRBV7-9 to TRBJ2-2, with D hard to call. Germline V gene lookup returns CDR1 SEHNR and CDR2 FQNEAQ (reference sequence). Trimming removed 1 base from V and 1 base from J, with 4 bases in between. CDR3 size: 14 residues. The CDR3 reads CASSLDGNTGELFF. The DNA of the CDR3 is TGTGCCAGCAGCTTAGACGGGAACACCGGGGAGCTGTTTTTT.

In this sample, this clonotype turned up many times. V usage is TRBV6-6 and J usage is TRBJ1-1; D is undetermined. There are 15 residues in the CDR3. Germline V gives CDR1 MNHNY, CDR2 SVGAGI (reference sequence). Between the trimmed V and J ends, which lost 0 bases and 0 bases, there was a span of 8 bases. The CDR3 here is CASSYSSILNTEAFF. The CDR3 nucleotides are TGTGCCAGCAGTTACTCGAGTATACTGAACACTGAAGCTTTCTTT.

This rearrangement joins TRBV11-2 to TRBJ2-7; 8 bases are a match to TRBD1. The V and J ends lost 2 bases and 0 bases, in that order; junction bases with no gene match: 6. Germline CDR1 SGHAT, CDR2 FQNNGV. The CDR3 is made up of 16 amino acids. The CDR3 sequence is CASSLFPGQGSYEQYF. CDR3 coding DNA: TGTGCCAGCAGCTTATTTCCAGGACAGGGCTCCTACGAGCAGTACTTC.

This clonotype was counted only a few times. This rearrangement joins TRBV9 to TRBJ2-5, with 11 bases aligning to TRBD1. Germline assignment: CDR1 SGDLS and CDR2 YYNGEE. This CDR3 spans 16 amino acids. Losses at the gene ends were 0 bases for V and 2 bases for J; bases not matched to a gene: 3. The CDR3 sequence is CASSVGTGGWQETQYF. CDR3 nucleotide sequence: TGTGCCAGCAGCGTAGGGACAGGGGGCTGGCAAGAGACCCAGTACTTC.

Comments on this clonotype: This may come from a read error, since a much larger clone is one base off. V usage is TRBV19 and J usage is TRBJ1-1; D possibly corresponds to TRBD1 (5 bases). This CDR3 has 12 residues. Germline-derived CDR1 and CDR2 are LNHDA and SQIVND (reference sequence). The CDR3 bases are TGTGCCAGTAGTATCCGGGCAGGGAGCAAATCCTTT. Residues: CASSIRAGSKSF.

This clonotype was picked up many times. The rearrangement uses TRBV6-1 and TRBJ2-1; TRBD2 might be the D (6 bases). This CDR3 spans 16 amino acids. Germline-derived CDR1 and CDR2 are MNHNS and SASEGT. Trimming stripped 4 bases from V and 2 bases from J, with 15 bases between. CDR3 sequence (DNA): TGTGCCAGCAGTGTGGGGAGGAGTTACCCCTACAATGAGCAGTTCTTC. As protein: CASSVGRSYPYNEQFF.

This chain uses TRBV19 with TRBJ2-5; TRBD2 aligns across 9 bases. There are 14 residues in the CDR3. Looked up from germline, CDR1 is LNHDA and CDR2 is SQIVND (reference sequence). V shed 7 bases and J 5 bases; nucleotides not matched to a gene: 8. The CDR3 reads CASTGGRAGETQYF. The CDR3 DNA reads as TGTGCCAGTACAGGCGGGAGGGCCGGGGAGACCCAGTACTTC.

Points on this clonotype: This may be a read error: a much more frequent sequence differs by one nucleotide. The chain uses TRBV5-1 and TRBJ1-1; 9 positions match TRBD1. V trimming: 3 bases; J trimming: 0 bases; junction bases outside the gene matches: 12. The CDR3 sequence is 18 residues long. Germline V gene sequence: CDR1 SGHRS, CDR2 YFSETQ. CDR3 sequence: CASSSMGQGRRVNTEAFF. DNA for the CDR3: TGCGCCAGCAGCTCGATGGGACAGGGAAGGAGAGTGAACACTGAAGCTTTCTTT. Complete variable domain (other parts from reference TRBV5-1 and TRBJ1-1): KAGVTQTPRYLIKTRGQQVTLSCSPISGHRSVSWYQQTPGQGLQFLFEYFSETQRNKGNFPGRFSGRQFSNSRSEMNVSTLELGDSALYLCASSSMGQGRRVNTEAFFGQGTRLTVV.

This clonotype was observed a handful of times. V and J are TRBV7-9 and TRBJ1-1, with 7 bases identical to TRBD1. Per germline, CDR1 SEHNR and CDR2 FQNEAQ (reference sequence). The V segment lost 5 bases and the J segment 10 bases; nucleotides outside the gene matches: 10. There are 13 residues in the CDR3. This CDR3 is CASSRRQGLGAFF. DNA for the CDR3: TGTGCCAGCAGCCGACGACAGGGACTCGGAGCTTTCTTT.

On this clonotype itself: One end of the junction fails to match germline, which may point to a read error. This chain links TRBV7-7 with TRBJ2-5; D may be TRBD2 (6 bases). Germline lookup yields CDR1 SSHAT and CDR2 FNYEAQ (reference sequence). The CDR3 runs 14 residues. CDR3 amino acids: CASSPGWGGETQYF. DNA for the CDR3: TGTGCTAGCAGCCCGGGGTGGGGAGGAGAGACCCAGTACTTC. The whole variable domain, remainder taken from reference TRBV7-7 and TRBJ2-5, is GAGVSQSPRYKVTKRGQDVTLRCDPISSHATLYWYQQALGQGPEFLTYFNYEAQPDKSGLPSDRFSAERPEGSISTLTIQRTEQRDSAMYRCASSPGWGGETQYFGPGTRLLVL.

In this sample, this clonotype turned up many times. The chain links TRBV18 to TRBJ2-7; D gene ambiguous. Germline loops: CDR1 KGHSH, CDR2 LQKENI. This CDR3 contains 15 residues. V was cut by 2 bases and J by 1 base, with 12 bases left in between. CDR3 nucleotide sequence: TGTGCCAGCTCACCAAGTAATGAAGGTTCCTACGAGCAGTACTTC. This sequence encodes CASSPSNEGSYEQYF.

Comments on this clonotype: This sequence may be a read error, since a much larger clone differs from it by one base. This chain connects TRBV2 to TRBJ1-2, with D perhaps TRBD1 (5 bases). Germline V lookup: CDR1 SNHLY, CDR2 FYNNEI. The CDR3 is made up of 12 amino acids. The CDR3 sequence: CASSTDSYGYPF. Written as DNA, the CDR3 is TGTGCCAGCAGCACCGACAGCTATGGCTACCCCTTC. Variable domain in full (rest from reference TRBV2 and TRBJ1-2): EPEVTQTPSHQVTQMGQEVILRCVPISNHLYFYWYRQILGQKVEFLVSFYNNEISEKSEIFDDQFSVERPDGSNFTLKIRSTKLEDSAMYFCASSTDSYGYPFGSGTRLTVV.

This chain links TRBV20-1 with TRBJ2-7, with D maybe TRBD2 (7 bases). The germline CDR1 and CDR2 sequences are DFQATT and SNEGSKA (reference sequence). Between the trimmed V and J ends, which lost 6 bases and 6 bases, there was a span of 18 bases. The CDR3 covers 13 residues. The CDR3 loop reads CSARTGGVSEQYF. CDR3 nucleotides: TGCAGTGCCAGAACGGGGGGCGTCTCCGAGCAGTACTTC.

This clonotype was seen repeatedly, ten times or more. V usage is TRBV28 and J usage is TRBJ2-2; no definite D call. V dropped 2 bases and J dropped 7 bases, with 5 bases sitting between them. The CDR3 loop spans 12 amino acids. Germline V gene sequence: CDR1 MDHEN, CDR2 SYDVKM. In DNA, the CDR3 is TGTGCCAGCAGTTTAAGTGGCGGGGAGCTGTTTTTT. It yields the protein CASSLSGGELFF.

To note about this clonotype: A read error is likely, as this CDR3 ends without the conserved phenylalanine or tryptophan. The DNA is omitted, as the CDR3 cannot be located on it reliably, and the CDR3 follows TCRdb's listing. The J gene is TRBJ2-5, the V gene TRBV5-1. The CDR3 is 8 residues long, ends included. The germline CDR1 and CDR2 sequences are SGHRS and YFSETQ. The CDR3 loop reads CASSSQHT.